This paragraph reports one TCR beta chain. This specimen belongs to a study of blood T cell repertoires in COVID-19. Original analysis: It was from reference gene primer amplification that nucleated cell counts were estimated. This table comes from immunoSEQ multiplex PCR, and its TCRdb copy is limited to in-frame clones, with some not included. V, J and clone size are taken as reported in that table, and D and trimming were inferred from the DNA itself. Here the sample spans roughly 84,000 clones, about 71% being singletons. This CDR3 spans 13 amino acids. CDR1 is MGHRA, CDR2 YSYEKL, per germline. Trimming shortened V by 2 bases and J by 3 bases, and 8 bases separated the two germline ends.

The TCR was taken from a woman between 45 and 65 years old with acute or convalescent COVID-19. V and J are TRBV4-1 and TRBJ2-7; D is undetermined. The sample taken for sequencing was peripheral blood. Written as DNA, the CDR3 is TGCGCCAGCAGCCAAATCCTCTACTACGAGCAGTACTTC. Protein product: CASSQILYYEQYF.